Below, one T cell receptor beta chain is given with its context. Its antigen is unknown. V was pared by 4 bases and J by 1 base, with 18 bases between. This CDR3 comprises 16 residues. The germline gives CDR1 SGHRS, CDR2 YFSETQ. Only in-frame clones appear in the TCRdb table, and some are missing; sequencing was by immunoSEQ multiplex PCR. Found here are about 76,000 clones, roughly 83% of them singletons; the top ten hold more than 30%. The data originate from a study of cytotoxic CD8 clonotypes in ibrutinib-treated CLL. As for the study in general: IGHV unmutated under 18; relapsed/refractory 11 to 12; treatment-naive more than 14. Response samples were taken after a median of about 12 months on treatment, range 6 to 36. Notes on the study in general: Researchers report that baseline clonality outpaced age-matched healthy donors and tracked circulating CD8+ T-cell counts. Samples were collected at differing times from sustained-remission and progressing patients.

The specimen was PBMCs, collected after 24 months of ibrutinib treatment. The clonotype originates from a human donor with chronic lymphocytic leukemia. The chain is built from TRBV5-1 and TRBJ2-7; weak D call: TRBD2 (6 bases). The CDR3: CASSTLPSGRSYEQYF. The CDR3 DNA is TGCGCCAGCAGCACCCTGCCCAGCGGGCGTTCCTACGAGCAGTACTTC.